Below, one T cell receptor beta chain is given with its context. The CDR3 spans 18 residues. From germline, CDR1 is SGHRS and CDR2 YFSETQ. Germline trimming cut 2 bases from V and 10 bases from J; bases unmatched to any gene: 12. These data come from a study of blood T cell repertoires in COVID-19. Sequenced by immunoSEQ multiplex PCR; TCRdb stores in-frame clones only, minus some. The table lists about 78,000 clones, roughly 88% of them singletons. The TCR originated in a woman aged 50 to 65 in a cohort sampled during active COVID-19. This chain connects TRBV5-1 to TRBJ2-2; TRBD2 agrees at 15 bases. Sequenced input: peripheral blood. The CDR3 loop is CASSFKTAGTSGRKELFF. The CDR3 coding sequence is TGCGCCAGCAGCTTTAAAACCGCCGGGACTAGCGGGAGGAAGGAGCTGTTTTTT.